This T cell receptor (beta chain) came from a study of T-cell memory formation after mild COVID-19. General study points: CD4+ contracting clones lay mainly in CM and EM, CD8+ ones in EMRA. Balance between CD4 and CD8 was seen in clones contracting day 15 to 85, and a CD4+ lean was seen in later expanders.

The CDR3 is 16 amino acids. The V and J ends lost 3 bases and 2 bases respectively, with 15 bases between them. TCRdb fed the 5' RACE reads into MiXCR, producing one record per CDR3 protein. The table includes around 450,000 distinct CDR3 sequences, 20% detected once. This clonotype was seen a few times. The antigen is undetermined. Source material: PBMCs or a T cell subset sorted from them (not recorded which). The clonotype was recovered from an adult woman who had mild COVID-19 (a few samples of this study predate the infection). Cell type and time point are not known. The chain uses TRBV12-3 or TRBV12-4 and TRBJ2-3; a possible D gene is TRBD2 (6 bases). DNA for the CDR3: TGTGCCAGCAGTTTTCGCGGCGGGATCCCCACAGATACGCAGTATTTT. It yields the protein CASSFRGGIPTDTQYF.